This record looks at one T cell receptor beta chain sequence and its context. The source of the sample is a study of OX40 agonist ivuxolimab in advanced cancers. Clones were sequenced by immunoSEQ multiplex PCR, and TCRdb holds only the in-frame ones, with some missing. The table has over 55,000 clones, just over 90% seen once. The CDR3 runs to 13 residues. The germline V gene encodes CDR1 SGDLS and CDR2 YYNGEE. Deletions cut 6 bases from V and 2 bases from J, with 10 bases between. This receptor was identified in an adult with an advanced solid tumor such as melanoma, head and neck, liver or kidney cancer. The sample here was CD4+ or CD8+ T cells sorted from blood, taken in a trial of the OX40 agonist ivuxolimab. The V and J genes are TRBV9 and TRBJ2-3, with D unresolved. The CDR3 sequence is CASTNSLTDTQYF. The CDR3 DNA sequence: TGTGCCAGCACCAACTCCCTCACAGATACGCAGTATTTT.